The clone carrying this TCR beta chain was seen once. This CDR3 contains 14 residues. CDR1 and CDR2 (germline): LNHDA, SQIVND (reference sequence). V was trimmed by 6 bases and J by 7 bases, leaving 16 bases between them. TCRdb's copy holds only in-frame clones and misses some; the assay was immunoSEQ multiplex PCR. This sample has 150,000 to 200,000 clones, with just under 85% found just once. The entry originates in a study of cytomegalovirus exposure and HLA in healthy donors. This receptor was obtained from a young man in good health and CMV-seropositive. The sequenced material came from PBMCs. The chain carries TRBV19 and TRBJ1-5; possible D gene TRBD1, 5 bases. This CDR3 is CASRKGTLRQPQHF. The CDR3 bases are TGTGCCAGTAGAAAGGGGACTCTCAGGCAGCCCCAGCATTTT.